Presented here are 5 T cell receptor beta chains from one specimen sequenced in a study of blood T cell repertoires in COVID-19. The method was immunoSEQ multiplex PCR; TCRdb's version includes in-frame clones alone and lacks a portion of them. Of tens of thousands of clones in the sample, approximately 90% were seen once. Sequenced: peripheral blood. The receptor source for this set is a human donor in a cohort sampled during active COVID-19.

The chain links TRBV28 to TRBJ2-1; TRBD2 matches at 10 bases. CDR3 length: 17 residues. V was clipped by 5 bases and J by 10 bases; unmatched bases: 17. The germline CDR1 and CDR2 sequences are MDHEN and SYDVKM. CDR3 nucleotide sequence: TGTGCCAGCAGTCCACGTCTTCATAGCGGGGGGCCGTGGGAGCAGTTCTTC. Amino acid sequence: CASSPRLHSGGPWEQFF.

V gene TRBV24-1 combines with J gene TRBJ2-5; 7 nucleotides align to TRBD1. The germline V gene encodes CDR1 KGHDR and CDR2 SFDVKD. This CDR3 comprises 15 residues. Germline trimming cut 4 bases from V and 5 bases from J; bases unmatched to any gene: 9. CDR3 in amino acids: CATSEPTGRRETQYF. The CDR3 DNA follows: TGTGCCACCAGTGAGCCGACAGGGAGAAGGGAGACCCAGTACTTC.

J is TRBJ1-6 and V is TRBV6-1, with a weak D call TRBD1 (6 bases). CDR1 is MNHNS and CDR2 is SASEGT in the germline V gene. The germline V and J ends were trimmed by 1 base and 4 bases, with 11 bases remaining between them. The CDR3 is 16 amino acids. The CDR3: CASSEGWTEYNSPLHF. CDR3 bases: TGTGCCAGCAGTGAAGGTTGGACAGAATATAATTCACCCCTCCACTTT.

The count of this clone is one. This chain uses TRBV4-2 with TRBJ1-5, with D possibly being TRBD1 (6 bases). This CDR3 region has 17 residues. The V end was cut by 0 bases, the J end by 2 bases, with 14 bases between. Germline CDR1 is LGHNA and CDR2 is YNFKEQ. This chain's CDR3 is CASSQDRGGGGNQPQHF. CDR3 DNA: TGTGCCAGCAGCCAAGACAGGGGTGGGGGAGGCAATCAGCCCCAGCATTTT.

This sequence joins TRBV4-1 and TRBJ2-1, with TRBD2 matching over 13 bases. Germline CDR1 and CDR2: MGHRA and YSYEKL. The CDR3 runs to 18 residues. The V segment lost 4 bases and the J segment 0 bases; nucleotides outside the gene matches: 6. The CDR3 nucleotides read TGCGCCAGCAGCCCCTTGACTAGCGGGGGGCCCTCCTACAATGAGCAGTTCTTC. This encodes CASSPLTSGGPSYNEQFF.